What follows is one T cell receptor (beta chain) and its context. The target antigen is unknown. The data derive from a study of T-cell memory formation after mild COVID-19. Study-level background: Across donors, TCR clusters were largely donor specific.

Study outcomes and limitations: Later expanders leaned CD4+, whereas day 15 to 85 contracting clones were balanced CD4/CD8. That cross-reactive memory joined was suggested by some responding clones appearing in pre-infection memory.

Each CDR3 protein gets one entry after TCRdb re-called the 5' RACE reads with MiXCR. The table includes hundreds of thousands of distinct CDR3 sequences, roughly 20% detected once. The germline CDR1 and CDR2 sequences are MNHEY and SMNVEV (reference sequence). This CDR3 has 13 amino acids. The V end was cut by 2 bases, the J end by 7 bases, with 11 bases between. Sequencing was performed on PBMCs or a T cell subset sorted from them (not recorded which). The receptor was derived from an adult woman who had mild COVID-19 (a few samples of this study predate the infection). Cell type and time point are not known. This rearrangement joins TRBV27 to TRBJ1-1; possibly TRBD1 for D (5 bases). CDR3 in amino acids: CASSLKGRHEAFF. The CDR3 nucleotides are TGTGCCAGCAGTTTAAAGGGACGGCATGAAGCTTTCTTT.